Listed below are T cell receptor beta chains from one sample, sequenced in a study of shared clonotypes between healthy human individuals. Libraries were prepared by immunoSEQ multiplex PCR; TCRdb keeps only in-frame clonotypes and omits some of them. The sample has about half a million clones, more than 70% seen once. Sequencing used PBMCs. These receptors all come from a woman aged 40-49 years in good health. Some clones in this sample may be carry-over from other donors' samples. Each CDR3 is given with its conserved first and last residue. D genes are given only for firm matches. Some rows have no size entry. The others give once, few or many, or a class for an expanded clone.

-	TRBV2	-	TRBJ2-2	TGTGCCAGCACCGGACGGTCCACCGGGGAGCTGTTTTTT	CASTGRSTGELFF
TRBD1	TRBV4-1	-	TRBJ1-4	TGCGCCAGCAGCCAAGATATTTGGACAGGGGGTTTCTCGGATGAAAAACTGTTTTTT	CASSQDIWTGGFSDEKLFF
-	TRBV5-1	-	TRBJ1-5	TGCGCCAGCAGCTCAGGCGACAGCTATAGCAATCAGCCCCAGCATTTT	CASSSGDSYSNQPQHF
TRBD1	TRBV28	-	TRBJ1-2	TGTGCCAGCAGTCCGAGACAGGGTAGATATGGCTACACCTTC	CASSPRQGRYGYTF
-	TRBV30	-	TRBJ1-1	TGTGCCTGGGCCCTCCACAGGAACACTGAAGCTTTCTTT	CAWALHRNTEAFF
-	TRBV4-1	few	TRBJ2-3	TGCGCCAGCAGCCAAGATCGCCTATTGAGAGCAGATACGCAGTATTTT	CASSQDRLLRADTQYF
-	TRBV6-4	-	TRBJ2-2	TGTGCCAGCAGTGACTCAGGCGGAGCGGCCACCGGGGAGCTGTTTTTT	CASSDSGGAATGELFF
-	TRBV5-5	-	TRBJ1-4	TGTGCCAGCAGCTTGATTGAAAAACTGTTTTTT	CASSLIEKLFF
-	TRBV28	-	TRBJ2-3	TGTGCCACCCGTCCGTGGGGCACAGATACGCAGTATTTT	CATRPWGTDTQYF
-	TRBV18	once	TRBJ2-1	TGTGCCAGCTCACCAGGAGGGGACAATGAGCAGTTCTTC	CASSPGGDNEQFF
-	TRBV7-2	-	TRBJ1-4	TGTGCCAGCAGCTTAGAAGGGAATAATGAAAAACTGTTTTTT	CASSLEGNNEKLFF
-	TRBV7-2	-	TRBJ2-5	TGTGCCAGCAGCTTATCCCGGATCGGGGGCAGCCAAGAGACCCAGTACTTC	CASSLSRIGGSQETQYF
-	TRBV4-3	-	TRBJ2-1	TGCGCCAGCAGCCAGGGGTACAGGGTCAGTGAGCAGTTCTTC	CASSQGYRVSEQFF
-	TRBV29-1	-	TRBJ2-7	TGCAGCGTTGAAGCCGGGACGATCTCCTACGAGCAGTACTTC	CSVEAGTISYEQYF
-	TRBV25-1	-	TRBJ1-1	TGTGCCAGCAGTCCAATCGGCCTGAACACTGAAGCTTTCTTT	CASSPIGLNTEAFF
-	TRBV28	-	TRBJ2-7	TGTGCCAGCAGATTCCGGGATATAGCGTTATACGAGCAGTACTTC	CASRFRDIALYEQYF
TRBD1	TRBV4-1	-	TRBJ1-2	TGCGCCAGCAGCCGGGGGACAGGGATGGACTATGGCTACACCTTC	CASSRGTGMDYGYTF
-	TRBV7-2	-	TRBJ1-1	TGTGCCAGCAGCTTAGACGGCAGTCCCTACACTGAAGCTTTCTTT	CASSLDGSPYTEAFF
-	TRBV2	-	TRBJ2-5	TGTGCCAGCAGCCGCGGGGGCAGGGGGGGAGAGACCCAGTACTTC	CASSRGGRGGETQYF
TRBD1	TRBV5-4	-	TRBJ2-2	TGTGCCAGCAGCTCCGCCGACAGGGGGCAAGGCGGGGAGCTGTTTTTT	CASSSADRGQGGELFF
-	TRBV10-2	-	TRBJ1-2	TGCGCCAGCAGTGGTATGGGGGAGAACTATGGCTACACCTTC	CASSGMGENYGYTF
-	TRBV19	-	TRBJ2-7	TGTGCCAGTAGCACCTCGAGCCCCCGGCCAGGGATCTCCTACGAGCAGTACTTC	CASSTSSPRPGISYEQYF
-	TRBV5-1	-	TRBJ1-3	TGCGCCAGCAGCTTGGGGGCTCCCTCTGGAAACACCATATATTTT	CASSLGAPSGNTIYF
-	TRBV6-1	-	TRBJ2-7	TGTGCCAGCAGTAAAAGCCTCTCCTACGAGCAGTACTTC	CASSKSLSYEQYF